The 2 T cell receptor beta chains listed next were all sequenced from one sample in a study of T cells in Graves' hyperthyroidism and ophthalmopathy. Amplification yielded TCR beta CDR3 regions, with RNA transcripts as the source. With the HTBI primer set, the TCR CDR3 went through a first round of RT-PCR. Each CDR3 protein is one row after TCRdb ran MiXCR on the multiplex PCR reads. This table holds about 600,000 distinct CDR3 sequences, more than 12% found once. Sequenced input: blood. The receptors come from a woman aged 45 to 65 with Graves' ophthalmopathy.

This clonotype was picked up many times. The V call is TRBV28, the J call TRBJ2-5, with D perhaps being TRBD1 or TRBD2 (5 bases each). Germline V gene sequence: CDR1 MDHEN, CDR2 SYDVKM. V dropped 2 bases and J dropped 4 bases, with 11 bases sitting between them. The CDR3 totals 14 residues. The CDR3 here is CASSLGGSGETQYF. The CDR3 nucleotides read TGTGCCAGCAGTTTAGGGGGATCAGGAGAGACCCAGTACTTC. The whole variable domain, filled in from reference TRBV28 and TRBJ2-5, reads DVKVTQSSRYLVKRTGEKVFLECVQDMDHENMFWYRQDPGLGLRLIYFSYDVKMKEKGDIPEGYSVSREKKERFSLILESASTNQTSMYLCASSLGGSGETQYFGPGTRLLVL.

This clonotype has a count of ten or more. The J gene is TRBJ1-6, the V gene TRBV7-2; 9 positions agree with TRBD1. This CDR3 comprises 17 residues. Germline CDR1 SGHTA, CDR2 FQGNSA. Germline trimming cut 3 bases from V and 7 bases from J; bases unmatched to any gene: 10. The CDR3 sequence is CASSFNPRTGVNSPLHF. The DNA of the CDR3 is TGTGCCAGCAGCTTTAATCCCCGGACAGGGGTAAATTCACCCCTCCACTTT.